Shown below are 22 T cell receptor beta chains from a single sample sequenced in a study of T cells in Graves' hyperthyroidism and ophthalmopathy. Using RNA transcripts as the source, TCR beta CDR3 regions were amplified. During a first-round RT-PCR of the TCR CDR3, the HTBI primer set was used. TCRdb processed the multiplex PCR reads anew with MiXCR; each CDR3 protein has one entry. The table shows a few hundred thousand distinct CDR3 sequences, with about a fifth occurring only once. The material sequenced was blood. These receptors came from a man younger than 35 with Graves' ophthalmopathy.

This clonotype was observed many times. The chain has TRBV7-3 and TRBJ2-1; 16 positions match TRBD2. V shed 5 bases and J 2 bases; nucleotides not matched to a gene: 6. This CDR3 spans 18 amino acids. Germline assignment: CDR1 SGHTA and CDR2 FQGTGA. The CDR3 DNA is TGTGCCAGCAGCGAAACCGGGACTAGCGGGGGGGCCTACAATGAGCAGTTCTTC. This encodes CASSETGTSGGAYNEQFF.

This clonotype was detected ten times or more. This chain uses TRBV20-1 with TRBJ1-2; weak D call: TRBD1 (5 bases). The CDR3 is 14 residues long. The V gene lost 5 bases and the J gene lost 2 bases, with 15 bases spanning the gap. Germline CDR1 DFQATT, CDR2 SNEGSKA (reference sequence). The CDR3 spells CSALPGPENYGYTF. Here the CDR3 DNA reads TGCAGTGCTTTGCCGGGACCGGAAAACTATGGCTACACCTTC.

CDR3 DNA sequence: TGCAGTGCTAGAGGTATGAGAACCTACGAGCAGTACTTC. It specifies CSARGMRTYEQYF. The V and J genes are TRBV20-1 and TRBJ2-7; D is unclear. This CDR3 has 13 residues. Trimming stripped 1 base from V and 2 bases from J, with 9 bases between. Germline loops: CDR1 DFQATT, CDR2 SNEGSKA (reference sequence).

The sample holds a few counts of this clonotype. The genes are TRBV7-8 and TRBJ2-3; the D is unclear. Trimming removed 2 bases at V and 0 bases at J, with 9 bases between. From germline, CDR1 is SGHVS and CDR2 FQNEAQ. CDR3 length: 15 residues. The CDR3 reads CASSLIGGSTDTQYF. The CDR3 DNA sequence: TGTGCCAGCAGCTTAATCGGCGGTAGCACAGATACGCAGTATTTT. The full variable domain, completed using reference TRBV7-8 and TRBJ2-3, is GAGVSQSPRYKVAKRGQDVALRCDPISGHVSLFWYQQALGQGPEFLTYFQNEAQLDKSGLPSDRFFAERPEGSVSTLKIQRTQQEDSAVYLCASSLIGGSTDTQYFGPGTRLTVL.

CDR3 in amino acids: CASSGSSTEAFF. The CDR3 bases are TGTGCCAGCAGCGGGTCCTCCACTGAAGCTTTCTTT. The chain uses TRBV9 and TRBJ1-1; D gene uncertain. Per germline, CDR1 SGDLS and CDR2 YYNGEE. V was shortened by 3 bases and J by 4 bases, with 7 bases between the two germline ends. This CDR3 comprises 12 residues.

The chain uses TRBV29-1 and TRBJ2-7, with D possibly being TRBD2 (6 bases). Germline CDR1 SQVTM, CDR2 ANQGSEA. V was pared by 4 bases and J by 1 base, with 11 bases between. This CDR3 has 13 residues. The CDR3 nucleotides read TGCAGCGTTGGGCCGGGGGATTCCTACGAGCAGTACTTC. Amino acid sequence: CSVGPGDSYEQYF.

This clonotype was recorded a few times. The V call is TRBV20-1, the J call TRBJ2-2; tentative D call: TRBD2 (6 bases). Germline lookup yields CDR1 DFQATT and CDR2 SNEGSKA (reference sequence). The germline V and J ends were trimmed by 0 bases and 5 bases, with 16 bases remaining between them. There are 16 residues in the CDR3. Here the CDR3 reads CSARDRGGEKTGELFF. CDR3 nucleotide sequence: TGCAGTGCTAGAGATCGGGGCGGGGAGAAAACCGGGGAGCTGTTTTTT.

This clonotype was recorded many times. This rearrangement joins TRBV6-1 to TRBJ1-1; D ambiguous. Trimming removed 5 bases from V and 4 bases from J, with 8 bases in between. CDR3 length equals 12 residues. From germline, CDR1 is MNHNS and CDR2 SASEGT. CDR3 in DNA: TGTGCCAGCAGTTCCCGGACCACTGAAGCTTTCTTT. Translating it yields CASSSRTTEAFF.

This clonotype was observed at least ten times. The chain uses TRBV6-1 and TRBJ2-1; D tentatively fits TRBD1 or TRBD2 (7 bases each). CDR1 and CDR2 (germline): MNHNS, SASEGT. CDR3 length equals 18 residues. V was cut by 3 bases and J by 7 bases, with 25 bases left in between. CDR3 sequence reads: CASSDRGHREGWINEQFF. For the CDR3, the DNA is TGTGCCAGCAGTGATAGGGGGCACAGGGAGGGCTGGATAAATGAGCAGTTCTTC.

The genes are TRBV29-1 and TRBJ2-3, with 8 bases that match TRBD2. Trimming at V came to 8 bases and at J to 3 bases, leaving 13 bases not matched to a gene. The CDR3 is made up of 15 amino acids. Germline V gene lookup returns CDR1 SQVTM and CDR2 ANQGSEA. The CDR3 sequence: CSWTGGAGVTDTQYF. CDR3 bases: TGCAGCTGGACCGGGGGGGCGGGGGTTACAGATACGCAGTATTTT.

In this sample, this clonotype turned up many times. The gene calls are TRBV7-9 and TRBJ2-7; 10 bases agree with TRBD1. Germline trimming cut 5 bases from V and 3 bases from J; bases unmatched to any gene: 4. The V gene's germline CDR1 is SEHNR and CDR2 FQNEAQ (reference sequence). The CDR3 is 14 amino acids. The chain's CDR3 is CASSPGQGVYEQYF. CDR3 nucleotides: TGTGCCAGCAGCCCAGGACAGGGGGTCTACGAGCAGTACTTC. Filled out from reference TRBV7-9 and TRBJ2-7, the complete variable domain reads DTGVSQNPRHKITKRGQNVTFRCDPISEHNRLYWYRQTLGQGPEFLTYFQNEAQLEKSRLLSDRFSAERPKGSFSTLEIQRTEQGDSAMYLCASSPGQGVYEQYFGPGTRLTVT.

The V gene is TRBV2, the J gene TRBJ1-1; 9 nucleotides line up with TRBD1. The length of the CDR3 is 17 residues. J was trimmed by 4 bases and V by 6 bases; bases with no gene match: 15. Germline CDR1 and CDR2: SNHLY and FYNNEI. The CDR3 sequence is CASSAHRDRVQVTEAFF. In DNA form, the CDR3 reads TGTGCCAGCAGCGCCCACCGGGACAGGGTACAAGTCACTGAAGCTTTCTTT.

This clonotype was picked up many times. The genes are TRBV6-1 and TRBJ1-1; D is ambiguous. Germline V gene lookup returns CDR1 MNHNS and CDR2 SASEGT. The CDR3 is 14 amino acids. Trimming took 3 bases from V and 4 from J, leaving 12 bases between them. CDR3: CASSDVGLGTEAFF. The CDR3, as DNA: TGTGCCAGCAGTGATGTGGGGTTGGGCACTGAAGCTTTCTTT.

Many counts were recorded for this clonotype. The chain uses TRBV7-8 and TRBJ1-5; TRBD1 might be the D (5 bases). Per germline, CDR1 SGHVS and CDR2 FQNEAQ. Trimming removed 0 bases at V and 6 bases at J, with 12 bases between. CDR3 length equals 15 residues. In DNA, the CDR3 is TGTGCCAGCAGCTTAGCAGAGGGGCTCATTCAGCCCCAGCATTTT. Translated: CASSLAEGLIQPQHF. The variable domain in full, with the rest retrieved from reference TRBV7-8 and TRBJ1-5, is GAGVSQSPRYKVAKRGQDVALRCDPISGHVSLFWYQQALGQGPEFLTYFQNEAQLDKSGLPSDRFFAERPEGSVSTLKIQRTQQEDSAVYLCASSLAEGLIQPQHFGDGTRLSIL.

The sample holds a few counts of this clonotype. This chain joins TRBV7-2 and TRBJ1-5; 9 bases fit TRBD1. The germline CDR1 and CDR2 sequences are SGHTA and FQGNSA. V was clipped by 5 bases and J by 7 bases; unmatched bases: 3. The CDR3 extends over 13 amino acids. The CDR3 nucleotides are TGTGCCAGCAGCCTACAGGGGGCCCAGCCCCAGCATTTT. It encodes CASSLQGAQPQHF.

A note on this clonotype: A read error may be the cause here, since a much bigger clone is one base away. The CDR3 region is CSARDRKRQNTGELLF. CDR3 bases: TGCAGTGCTAGAGATCGGAAACGACAGAACACCGGGGAGCTGCTTTTT. This rearrangement joins TRBV20-1 to TRBJ2-2, with D perhaps assigned TRBD1 or TRBD2 (5 bases each). CDR1 and CDR2 (germline): DFQATT, SNEGSKA (reference sequence). The CDR3 is 16 amino acids.

The chain combines TRBV7-8 with TRBJ1-3, with D perhaps TRBD1 (6 bases). Trimming took off 2 bases at V and 0 bases at J, with 11 bases between the two ends. CDR1 and CDR2 (germline): SGHVS, FQNEAQ. This CDR3 contains 16 residues. CDR3 protein: CASSLSGTFSGNTIYF. The CDR3 DNA reads TGTGCCAGCAGCTTAAGCGGGACATTCTCTGGAAACACCATATATTTT.

J is TRBJ1-5 and V is TRBV19, with 7 bases lining up with TRBD1. Trimming cost V 8 bases and J 2 bases; bases outside gene matches: 0. The length of the CDR3 is 12 residues. Germline loops: CDR1 LNHDA, CDR2 SQIVND (reference sequence). The CDR3, as DNA: TGTGCCAGTCAGGGGGGCAATCAGCCCCAGCATTTT. It specifies CASQGGNQPQHF.

This clonotype was counted at least ten times. The CDR3 is CASSLVGEGNEQFF. In nucleotides, the CDR3 is TGTGCCAGCAGCTTAGTAGGGGAGGGAAATGAGCAGTTCTTC. The chain carries TRBV7-3 and TRBJ2-1; 7 bases line up with TRBD2. After removal of 2 bases from V and 7 bases from J, the junction contained 5 bases not matched to a gene. The CDR3 has 14 residues. Germline V lookup: CDR1 SGHTA, CDR2 FQGTGA.

This clonotype has a handful of counts. This rearrangement joins TRBV5-6 to TRBJ2-7; weak D call: TRBD1 (5 bases). V dropped 2 bases and J dropped 3 bases, with 12 bases sitting between them. The CDR3 sequence is 14 residues long. Per germline, CDR1 SGHDT and CDR2 YYEEEE. CDR3 in amino acids: CASSFRSRGYEQYF. CDR3 DNA sequence: TGTGCCAGCAGCTTCCGGAGTAGGGGCTACGAGCAGTACTTC.

The chain links TRBV6-1 to TRBJ2-5, with D possibly being TRBD2 (6 bases). Germline V lookup: CDR1 MNHNS, CDR2 SASEGT. Trimming shortened V by 6 bases and J by 4 bases, and 18 bases separated the two germline ends. There are 15 residues in the CDR3. CDR3 region: CASSLTGDMVETQYF. The CDR3 region has the DNA TGTGCCAGCAGCTTGACGGGAGACATGGTAGAGACCCAGTACTTC.

This clonotype has just a few counts. The chain uses TRBV12-3 or TRBV12-4 and TRBJ2-4; D call uncertain. Trimming took 6 bases from V and 0 from J, leaving 18 bases between them. The CDR3 runs 17 residues. CDR3 nucleotide sequence: TGTGCCAGCAGCCTTAACCTAGACCACCTAGCCAAAAACATTCAGTACTTC. Protein product: CASSLNLDHLAKNIQYF.